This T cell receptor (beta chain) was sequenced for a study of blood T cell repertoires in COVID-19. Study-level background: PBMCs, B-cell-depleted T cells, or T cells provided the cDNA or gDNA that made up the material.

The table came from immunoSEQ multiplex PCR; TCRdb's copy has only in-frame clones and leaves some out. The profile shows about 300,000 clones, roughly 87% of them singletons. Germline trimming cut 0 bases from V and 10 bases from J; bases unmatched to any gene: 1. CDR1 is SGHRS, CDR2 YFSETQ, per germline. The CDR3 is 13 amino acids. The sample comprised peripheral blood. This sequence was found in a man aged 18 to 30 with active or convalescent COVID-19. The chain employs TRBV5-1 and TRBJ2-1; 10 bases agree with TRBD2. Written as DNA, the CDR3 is TGCGCCAGCAGCTTGGTACTAGCGGGAGAGCAGTTCTTC. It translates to CASSLVLAGEQFF. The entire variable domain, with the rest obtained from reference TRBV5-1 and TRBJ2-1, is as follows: KAGVTQTPRYLIKTRGQQVTLSCSPISGHRSVSWYQQTPGQGLQFLFEYFSETQRNKGNFPGRFSGRQFSNSRSEMNVSTLELGDSALYLCASSLVLAGEQFFGPGTRLTVL.